The source of this TCR beta chain is a study of T cell changes during pregnancy in multiple sclerosis. The V and J ends lost 3 bases and 0 bases, in that order; junction bases with no gene match: 7. This CDR3 has 18 amino acids. Germline V gives CDR1 SGHTA, CDR2 FQGNSA. The table came from immunoSEQ multiplex PCR; TCRdb's copy has only in-frame clones and leaves some out. The sample has some 20,000 clones, about 86% seen once; the top ten hold about 1.1%. This clonotype originated in a female donor in good health, enrolled as a control in a pregnancy study. V and J are TRBV7-2 and TRBJ2-6, with 8 positions matching TRBD1. Material: CD4+ T cells from peripheral blood mononuclear cells, obtained in the first trimester of pregnancy. In DNA, the CDR3 is TGTGCCAGCAGCTTCCGGGACAGGCCCCTCTCTGGGGCCAACGTCCTGACTTTC. Translating it yields CASSFRDRPLSGANVLTF. Combining the CDR3 with reference TRBV7-2 and TRBJ2-6 gives the whole variable domain GAGVSQSPSNKVTEKGKDVELRCDPISGHTALYWYRQSLGQGLEFLIYFQGNSAPDKSGLPSDRFSAERTGGSVSTLTIQRTQQEDSAVYLCASSFRDRPLSGANVLTFGAGSRLTVL.